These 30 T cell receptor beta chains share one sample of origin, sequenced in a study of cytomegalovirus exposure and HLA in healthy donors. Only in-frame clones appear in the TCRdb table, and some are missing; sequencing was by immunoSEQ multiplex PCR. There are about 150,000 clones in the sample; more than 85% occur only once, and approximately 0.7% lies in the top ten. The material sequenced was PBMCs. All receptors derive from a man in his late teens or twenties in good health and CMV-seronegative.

The CDR3 nucleotides are TGCGCCAGCAGCCCTCGCCGGCTAGGAAACAATGAGCAGTTCTTC. The encoded protein is CASSPRRLGNNEQFF. The chain recombines TRBV4-3 with TRBJ2-1, with no clear D. The CDR3 is made up of 15 amino acids. CDR1 is LGHNA and CDR2 is YSLEER in the germline V gene. The V end was cut by 4 bases, the J end by 5 bases, with 15 bases between.

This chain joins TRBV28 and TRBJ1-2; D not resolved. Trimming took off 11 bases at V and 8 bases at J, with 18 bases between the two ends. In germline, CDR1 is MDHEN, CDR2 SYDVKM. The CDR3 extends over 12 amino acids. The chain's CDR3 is CAANSNGWGYTF. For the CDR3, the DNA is TGTGCCGCTAATTCTAACGGGTGGGGCTACACCTTC.

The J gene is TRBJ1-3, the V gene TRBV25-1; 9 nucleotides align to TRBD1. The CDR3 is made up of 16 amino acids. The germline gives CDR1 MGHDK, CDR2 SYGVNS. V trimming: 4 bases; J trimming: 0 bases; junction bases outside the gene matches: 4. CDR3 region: CASSGDRASSGNTIYF. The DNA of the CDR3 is TGTGCCAGCAGTGGGGACAGGGCGTCCTCTGGAAACACCATATATTTT. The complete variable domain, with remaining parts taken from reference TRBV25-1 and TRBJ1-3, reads EADIYQTPRYLVIGTGKKITLECSQTMGHDKMYWYQQDPGMELHLIHYSYGVNSTEKGDLSSESTVSRIRTEHFPLTLESARPSHTSQYLCASSGDRASSGNTIYFGEGSWLTVV.

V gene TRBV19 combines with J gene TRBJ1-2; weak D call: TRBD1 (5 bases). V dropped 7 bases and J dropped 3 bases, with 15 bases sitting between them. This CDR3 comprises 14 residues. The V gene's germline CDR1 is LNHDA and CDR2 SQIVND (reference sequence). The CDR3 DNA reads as TGTGCCAGTAACCCGACAGCCTCTCACTATGGCTACACCTTC. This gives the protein CASNPTASHYGYTF.

As DNA, the CDR3 is TGTGCCAGTAGTAGGGCATACACAGATACGCAGTATTTT. The encoded protein is CASSRAYTDTQYF. The rearrangement uses TRBV19 and TRBJ2-3; D is uncertain. The CDR3 loop spans 13 amino acids. Trimming took off 4 bases at V and 2 bases at J, with 7 bases between the two ends. Germline lookup yields CDR1 LNHDA and CDR2 SQIVND (reference sequence).

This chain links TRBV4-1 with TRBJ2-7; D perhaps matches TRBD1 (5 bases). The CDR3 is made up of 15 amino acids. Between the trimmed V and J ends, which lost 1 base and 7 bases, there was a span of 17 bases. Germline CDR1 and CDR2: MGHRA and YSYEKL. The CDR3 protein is CASSQAVKGNGEQYF. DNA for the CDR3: TGCGCCAGCAGCCAAGCTGTAAAGGGGAACGGTGAGCAGTACTTC.

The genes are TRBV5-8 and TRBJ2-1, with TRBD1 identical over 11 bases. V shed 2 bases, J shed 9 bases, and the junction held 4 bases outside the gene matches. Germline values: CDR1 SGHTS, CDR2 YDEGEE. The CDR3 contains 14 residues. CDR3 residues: CASSLGQGAPEQFF. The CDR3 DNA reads TGTGCCAGCAGCTTAGGACAGGGGGCACCTGAGCAGTTCTTC.

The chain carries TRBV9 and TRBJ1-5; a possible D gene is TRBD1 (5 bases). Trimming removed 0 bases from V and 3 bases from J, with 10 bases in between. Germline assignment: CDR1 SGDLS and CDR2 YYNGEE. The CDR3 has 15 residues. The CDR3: CASSVAGGINQPQHF. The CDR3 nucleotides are TGTGCCAGCAGCGTAGCGGGGGGTATCAATCAGCCCCAGCATTTT. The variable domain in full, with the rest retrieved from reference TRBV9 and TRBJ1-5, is DSGVTQTPKHLITATGQRVTLRCSPRSGDLSVYWYQQSLDQGLQFLIQYYNGEERAKGNILERFSAQQFPDLHSELNLSSLELGDSALYFCASSVAGGINQPQHFGDGTRLSIL.

DNA of the CDR3: TGTGCCAGCAGTGGGGGACTAGCGGACCTTCAAGAGACCCAGTACTTC. Its translation: CASSGGLADLQETQYF. The chain uses TRBV25-1 and TRBJ2-5; 11 nucleotides agree with TRBD2. V lost 4 bases, J lost 2 bases, and 6 bases stayed unmatched. The CDR3 is made up of 16 amino acids. The germline gives CDR1 MGHDK, CDR2 SYGVNS.

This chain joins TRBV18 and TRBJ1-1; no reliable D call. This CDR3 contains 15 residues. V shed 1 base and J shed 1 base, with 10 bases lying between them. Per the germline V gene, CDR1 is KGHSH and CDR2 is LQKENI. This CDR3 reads CASSPQNVANTEAFF. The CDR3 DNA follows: TGTGCCAGCTCACCACAGAACGTAGCGAACACTGAAGCTTTCTTT. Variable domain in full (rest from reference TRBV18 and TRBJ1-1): NAGVMQNPRHLVRRRGQEARLRCSPMKGHSHVYWYRQLPEEGLKFMVYLQKENIIDESGMPKERFSAEFPKEGPSILRIQQVVRGDSAAYFCASSPQNVANTEAFFGQGTRLTVV.

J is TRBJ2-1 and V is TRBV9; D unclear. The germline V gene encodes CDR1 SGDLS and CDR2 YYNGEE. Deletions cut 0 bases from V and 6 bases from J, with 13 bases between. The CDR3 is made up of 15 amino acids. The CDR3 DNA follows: TGTGCCAGCAGCGTAGATCTCCCCCATAGCAATGAGCAGTTCTTC. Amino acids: CASSVDLPHSNEQFF.

CDR3 nucleotide sequence: TGTGCCAGCAGTGAACTTCTAGCGGGGTTAGAAGAGACCCAGTACTTC. It is translated as CASSELLAGLEETQYF. V is TRBV6-1 and J is TRBJ2-5; 9 nucleotides agree with TRBD2. V lost 2 bases, J lost 3 bases, and 7 bases stayed unmatched. CDR1 is MNHNS and CDR2 is SASEGT in the germline V gene. The CDR3 covers 16 residues.

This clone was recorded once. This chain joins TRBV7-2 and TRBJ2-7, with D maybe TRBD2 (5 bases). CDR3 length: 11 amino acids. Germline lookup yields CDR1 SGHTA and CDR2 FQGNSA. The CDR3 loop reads CASSLAGSVEV. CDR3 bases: TGTGCCAGCAGCTTAGCTGGTAGCGTCGAAGTC.

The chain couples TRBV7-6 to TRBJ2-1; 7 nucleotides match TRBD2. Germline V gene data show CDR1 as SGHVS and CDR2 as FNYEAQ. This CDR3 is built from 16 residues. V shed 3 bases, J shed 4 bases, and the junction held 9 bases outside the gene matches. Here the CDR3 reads CASSLRRSSGYNEQFF. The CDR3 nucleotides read TGTGCCAGCAGCTTGCGGAGGTCTAGCGGATACAATGAGCAGTTCTTC.

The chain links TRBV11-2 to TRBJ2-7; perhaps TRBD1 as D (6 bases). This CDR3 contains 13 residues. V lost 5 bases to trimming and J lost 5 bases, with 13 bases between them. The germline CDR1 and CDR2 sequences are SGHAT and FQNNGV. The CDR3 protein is CASSTDRRNEQYV. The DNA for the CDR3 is TGTGCCAGCAGCACCGACAGGAGAAACGAGCAGTACGTC.

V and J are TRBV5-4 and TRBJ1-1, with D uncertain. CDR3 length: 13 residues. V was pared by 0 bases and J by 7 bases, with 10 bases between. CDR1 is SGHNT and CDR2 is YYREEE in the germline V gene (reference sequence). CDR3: CASSLVGPDEAFF. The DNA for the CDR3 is TGTGCCAGCAGCTTGGTGGGCCCTGATGAAGCTTTCTTT.

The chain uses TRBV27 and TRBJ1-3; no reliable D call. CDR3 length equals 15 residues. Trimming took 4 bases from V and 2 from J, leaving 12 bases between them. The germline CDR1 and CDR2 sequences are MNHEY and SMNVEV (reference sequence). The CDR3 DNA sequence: TGTGCCAGCAGTTCAGCCCCTCGGGCTGGAAACACCATATATTTT. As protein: CASSSAPRAGNTIYF.

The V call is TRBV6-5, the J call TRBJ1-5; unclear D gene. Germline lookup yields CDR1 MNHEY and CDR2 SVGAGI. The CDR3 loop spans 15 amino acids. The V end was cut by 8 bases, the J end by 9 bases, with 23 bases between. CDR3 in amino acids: CASGRAAGRTVPQHF. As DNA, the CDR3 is TGTGCCAGCGGACGGGCCGCCGGCAGGACTGTGCCCCAGCATTTT.

CDR3 coding DNA: TGTGCCAGCAGCAAGGGGCGACCTGAGACCCAGTACTTC. Translated, it gives CASSKGRPETQYF. The V gene is TRBV21-1, the J gene TRBJ2-5; the DNA was not compared with TRBD1, the D call given in the table. TRBV21-1 is termed a pseudogene. The CDR3 is 13 residues long.

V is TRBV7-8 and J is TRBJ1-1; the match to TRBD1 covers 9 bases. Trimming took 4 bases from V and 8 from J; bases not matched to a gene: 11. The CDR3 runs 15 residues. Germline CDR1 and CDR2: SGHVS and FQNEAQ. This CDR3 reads CASSSATGGFEEAFF. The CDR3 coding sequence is TGTGCCAGCAGCTCGGCGACAGGGGGATTTGAAGAAGCTTTCTTT.

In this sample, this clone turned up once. This CDR3 is CASSPGTGSGNTIYF. The CDR3 nucleotides are TGTGCCAGCAGCCCTGGGACAGGCTCTGGAAACACCATATATTTT. The V gene is TRBV7-6, the J gene TRBJ1-3; 8 nucleotides align to TRBD1. The CDR3 contains 15 residues. Germline V gene data show CDR1 as SGHVS and CDR2 as FNYEAQ. The trim removed 5 bases at V and 0 bases at J, leaving 3 bases unmatched. The full variable domain, rest sourced from reference TRBV7-6 and TRBJ1-3, is GAGVSQSPRYKVTKRGQDVALRCDPISGHVSLYWYRQALGQGPEFLTYFNYEAQQDKSGLPNDRFSAERPEGSISTLTIQRTEQRDSAMYRCASSPGTGSGNTIYFGEGSWLTVV.

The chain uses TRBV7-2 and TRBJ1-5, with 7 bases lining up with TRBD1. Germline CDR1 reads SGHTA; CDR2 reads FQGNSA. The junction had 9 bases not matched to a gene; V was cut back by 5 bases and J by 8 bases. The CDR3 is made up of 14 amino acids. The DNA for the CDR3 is TGTGCCAGCAGCCCCCAGGGGGGAAACAAGCCCCAGCATTTT. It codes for CASSPQGGNKPQHF.

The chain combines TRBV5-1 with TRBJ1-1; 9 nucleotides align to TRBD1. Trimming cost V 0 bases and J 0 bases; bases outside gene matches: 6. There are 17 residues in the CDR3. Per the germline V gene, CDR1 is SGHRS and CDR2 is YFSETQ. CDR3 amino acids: CASSLVGQGLMNTEAFF. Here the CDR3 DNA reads TGCGCCAGCAGCTTGGTGGGACAGGGACTCATGAACACTGAAGCTTTCTTT. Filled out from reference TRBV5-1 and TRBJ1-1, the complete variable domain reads KAGVTQTPRYLIKTRGQQVTLSCSPISGHRSVSWYQQTPGQGLQFLFEYFSETQRNKGNFPGRFSGRQFSNSRSEMNVSTLELGDSALYLCASSLVGQGLMNTEAFFGQGTRLTVV.

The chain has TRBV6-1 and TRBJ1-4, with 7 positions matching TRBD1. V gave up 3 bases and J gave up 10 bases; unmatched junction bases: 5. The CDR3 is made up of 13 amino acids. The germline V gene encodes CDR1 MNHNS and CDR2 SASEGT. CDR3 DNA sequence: TGTGCCAGCAGTGATACAGGGGTAGTAAAACTGTTTTTT. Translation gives CASSDTGVVKLFF.

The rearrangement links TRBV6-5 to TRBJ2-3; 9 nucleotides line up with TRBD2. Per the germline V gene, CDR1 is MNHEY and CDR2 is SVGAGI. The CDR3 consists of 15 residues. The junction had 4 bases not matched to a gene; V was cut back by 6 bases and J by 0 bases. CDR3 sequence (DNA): TGTGCCAGCAGAAAAACTAGCGGGAGCACAGATACGCAGTATTTT. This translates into CASRKTSGSTDTQYF.

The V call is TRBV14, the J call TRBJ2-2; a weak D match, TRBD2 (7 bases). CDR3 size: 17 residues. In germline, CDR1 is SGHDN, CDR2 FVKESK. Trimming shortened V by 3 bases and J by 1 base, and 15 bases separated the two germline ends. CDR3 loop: CASSQFAGARNTGELFF. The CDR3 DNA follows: TGTGCCAGCAGCCAGTTTGCGGGGGCCCGGAACACCGGGGAGCTGTTTTTT.

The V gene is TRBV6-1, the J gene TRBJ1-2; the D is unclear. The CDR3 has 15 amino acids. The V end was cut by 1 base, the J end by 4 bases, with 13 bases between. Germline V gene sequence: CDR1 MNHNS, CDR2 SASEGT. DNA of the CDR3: TGTGCCAGCAGTGAAGGGCAAATTGCCATCTATGGCTACACCTTC. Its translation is CASSEGQIAIYGYTF.

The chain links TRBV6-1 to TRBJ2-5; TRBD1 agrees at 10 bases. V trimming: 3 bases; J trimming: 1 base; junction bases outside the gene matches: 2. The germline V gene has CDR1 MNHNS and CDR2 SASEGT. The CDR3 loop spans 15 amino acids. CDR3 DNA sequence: TGTGCCAGCAGTGAGGGACAGGGGTCCCAAGAGACCCAGTACTTC. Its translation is CASSEGQGSQETQYF.

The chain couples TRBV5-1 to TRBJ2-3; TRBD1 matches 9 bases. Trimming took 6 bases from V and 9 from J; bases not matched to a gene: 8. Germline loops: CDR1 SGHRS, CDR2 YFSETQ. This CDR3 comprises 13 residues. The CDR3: CASTLQGAGTQYF. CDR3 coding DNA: TGCGCCAGCACGCTACAGGGGGCAGGGACGCAGTATTTT.

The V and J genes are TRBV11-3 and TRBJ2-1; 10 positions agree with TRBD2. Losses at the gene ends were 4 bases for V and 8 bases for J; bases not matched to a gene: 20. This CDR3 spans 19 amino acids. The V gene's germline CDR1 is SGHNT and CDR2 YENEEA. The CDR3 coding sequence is TGTGCCAGCAGCTCAAACGCAAAAGCCCTAGCGGGAGTTAGGGATGAGCAGTTCTTC. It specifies CASSSNAKALAGVRDEQFF.